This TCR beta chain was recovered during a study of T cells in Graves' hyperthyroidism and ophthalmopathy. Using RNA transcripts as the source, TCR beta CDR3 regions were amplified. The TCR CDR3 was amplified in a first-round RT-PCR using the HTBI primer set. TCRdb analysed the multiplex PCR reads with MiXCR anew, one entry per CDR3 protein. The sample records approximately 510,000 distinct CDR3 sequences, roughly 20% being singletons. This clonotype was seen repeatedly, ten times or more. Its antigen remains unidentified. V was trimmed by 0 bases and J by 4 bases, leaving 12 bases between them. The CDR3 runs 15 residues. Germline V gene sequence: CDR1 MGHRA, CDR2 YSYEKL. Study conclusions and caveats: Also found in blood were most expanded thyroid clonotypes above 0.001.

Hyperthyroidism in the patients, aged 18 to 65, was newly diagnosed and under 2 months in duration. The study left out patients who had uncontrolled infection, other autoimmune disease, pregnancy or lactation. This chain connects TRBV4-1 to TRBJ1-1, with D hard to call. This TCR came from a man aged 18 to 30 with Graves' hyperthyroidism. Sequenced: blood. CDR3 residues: CASSQEAGAGTEAFF. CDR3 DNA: TGCGCCAGCAGCCAAGAGGCAGGAGCCGGCACTGAAGCTTTCTTT.